The 2 T cell receptor beta chains given below trace back to one sample, sequenced in a study of cytomegalovirus exposure and HLA in healthy donors. The PCR had 60 Vbeta and 13 Jbeta primers. Clones were read by immunoSEQ multiplex PCR, and TCRdb kept only the in-frame ones, dropping some. The sample has 100,000 to 120,000 clones; roughly 86% are singletons. Sequencing was carried out using PBMCs. The receptors originated from a man aged 40-55 years in good health and CMV-seronegative.

The chain links TRBV7-9 to TRBJ2-5; D is ambiguous. CDR1 is SEHNR and CDR2 is FQNEAQ in the germline V gene (reference sequence). V lost 5 bases, J lost 0 bases, and 13 bases lay in between. The CDR3 runs to 15 residues. The CDR3 DNA is TGTGCCAGCAGCCCCCCCCTGCAGTACCAAGAGACCCAGTACTTC. It is translated as CASSPPLQYQETQYF.

The V call is TRBV11-3, the J call TRBJ1-1; D unclear. Trimming took off 3 bases at V and 0 bases at J, with 8 bases between the two ends. Germline-derived CDR1 and CDR2 are SGHNT and YENEEA. The CDR3 is 14 residues long. The CDR3 loop is CASSLGRMNTEAFF. The DNA of the CDR3 is TGTGCCAGCAGCTTGGGCAGAATGAACACTGAAGCTTTCTTT.